One sample yielded the 5 T cell receptor beta chains listed below, sequenced in a study of identical twins. Each CDR3 protein gets one entry after TCRdb re-called the 5' RACE reads with MiXCR. The sample lists 200,000 to 250,000 distinct CDR3 sequences; more than 6.5% were seen once. The data were also submitted as part of a second study, on yellow fever vaccine responses in identical twins.

The source material was memory (CD45RO+) T cells sorted from blood. The origin of the receptors is a woman younger than 35 in good health.

In its sample, this clonotype was seen a few times. This chain uses TRBV6-1 with TRBJ1-2, with TRBD1 as a possible D gene (5 bases). This CDR3 is built from 14 residues. Between the trimmed V and J ends, which lost 5 bases and 8 bases, there was a span of 18 bases. Looked up from germline, CDR1 is MNHNS and CDR2 is SASEGT. As DNA, the CDR3 is TGTGCCAGCAGTCCCCTCCAGGGAGTGGGCGGCTACACCTTC. Translating gives CASSPLQGVGGYTF.

This clonotype was observed many times. V and J are TRBV6-1 and TRBJ2-1; D remains ambiguous. In germline, CDR1 is MNHNS, CDR2 SASEGT. Trimming removed 7 bases from V and 0 bases from J, with 7 bases in between. The CDR3 is 13 residues long. CDR3 in amino acids: CASIGSSYNEQFF. In nucleotides, the CDR3 is TGTGCCAGCATAGGCAGCTCCTACAATGAGCAGTTCTTC.

This clonotype was observed a handful of times. The chain carries TRBV7-8 and TRBJ2-1; TRBD1 matches at 10 bases. There are 15 residues in the CDR3. V lost 4 bases, J lost 8 bases, and 8 bases stayed unmatched. Germline V CDR1 and CDR2: SGHVS, FQNEAQ. CDR3 loop: CASSSGTGDFHEQFF. CDR3 in DNA: TGTGCCAGCAGCTCAGGGACAGGGGATTTTCATGAGCAGTTCTTC.

This rearrangement joins TRBV30 to TRBJ2-1; the D is unclear. The V and J ends lost 0 bases and 8 bases respectively, with 5 bases between them. The CDR3 runs 11 residues. CDR1 GTSNPN and CDR2 SVGIG come from the germline V gene (reference sequence). The CDR3 loop reads CAWSVRDEQFF. Here the CDR3 DNA reads TGTGCCTGGAGTGTAAGGGATGAGCAGTTCTTC.

This clonotype was counted many times. The chain couples TRBV11-2 to TRBJ1-4; D ambiguous. Germline V lookup: CDR1 SGHAT, CDR2 FQNNGV. CDR3 length: 13 residues. With 3 bases removed from V and 8 bases from J, the gap between germline ends came to 10 bases. This CDR3 is CASSFGSREKLFF. DNA for the CDR3: TGTGCCAGCAGCTTCGGTAGTCGAGAAAAACTGTTTTTT.